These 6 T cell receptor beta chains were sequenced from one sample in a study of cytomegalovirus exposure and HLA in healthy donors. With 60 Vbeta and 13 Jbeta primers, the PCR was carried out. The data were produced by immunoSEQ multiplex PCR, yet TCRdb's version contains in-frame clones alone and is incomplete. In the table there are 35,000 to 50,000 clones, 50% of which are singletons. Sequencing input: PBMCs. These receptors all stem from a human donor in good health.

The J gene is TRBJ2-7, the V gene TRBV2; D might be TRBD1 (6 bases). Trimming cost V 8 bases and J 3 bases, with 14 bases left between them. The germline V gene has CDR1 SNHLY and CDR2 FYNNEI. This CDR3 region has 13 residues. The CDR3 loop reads CASSSQGYYEQYF. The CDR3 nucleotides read TGTGCCAGCTCCTCACAGGGCTACTACGAGCAGTACTTC. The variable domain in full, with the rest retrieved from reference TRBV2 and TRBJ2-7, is EPEVTQTPSHQVTQMGQEVILRCVPISNHLYFYWYRQILGQKVEFLVSFYNNEISEKSEIFDDQFSVERPDGSNFTLKIRSTKLEDSAMYFCASSSQGYYEQYFGPGTRLTVT.

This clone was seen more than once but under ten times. The CDR3: CASSLGQGSSYEQYF. DNA of the CDR3: TGCGCCAGCAGCCTAGGACAGGGGAGCTCCTACGAGCAGTACTTC. The genes are TRBV4-1 and TRBJ2-7; 9 bases line up with TRBD1. J lost 0 bases, V lost 4 bases, and 4 bases had no gene match. CDR1 MGHRA and CDR2 YSYEKL come from the germline V gene. The CDR3 is 15 residues long.

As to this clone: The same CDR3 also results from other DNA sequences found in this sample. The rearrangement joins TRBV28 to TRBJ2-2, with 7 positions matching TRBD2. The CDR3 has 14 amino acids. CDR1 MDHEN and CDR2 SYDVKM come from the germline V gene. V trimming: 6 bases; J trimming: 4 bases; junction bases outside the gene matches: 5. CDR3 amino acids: CASRRTGGTGELFF. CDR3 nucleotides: TGTGCCAGCAGACGAACGGGGGGCACCGGGGAGCTGTTTTTT.

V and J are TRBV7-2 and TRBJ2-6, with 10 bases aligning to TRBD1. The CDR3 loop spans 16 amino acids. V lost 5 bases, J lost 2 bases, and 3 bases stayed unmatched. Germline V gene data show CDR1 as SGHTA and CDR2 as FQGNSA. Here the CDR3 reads CASSPGTGAGANVLTF. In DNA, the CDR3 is TGTGCCAGCAGCCCCGGGACAGGGGCTGGGGCCAACGTCCTGACTTTC.

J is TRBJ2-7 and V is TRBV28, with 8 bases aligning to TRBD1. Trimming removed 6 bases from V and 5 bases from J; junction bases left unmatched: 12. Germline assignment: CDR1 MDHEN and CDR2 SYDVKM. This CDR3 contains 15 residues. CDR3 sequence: CASSPWGQAVNEQYF. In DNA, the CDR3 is TGTGCCAGCAGCCCATGGGGACAGGCCGTCAACGAGCAGTACTTC.

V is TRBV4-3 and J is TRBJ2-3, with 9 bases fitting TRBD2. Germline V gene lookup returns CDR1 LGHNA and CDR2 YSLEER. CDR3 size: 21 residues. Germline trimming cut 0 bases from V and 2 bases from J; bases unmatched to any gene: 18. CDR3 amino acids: CASSQDIWLAGPLSPTDTQYF. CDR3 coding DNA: TGCGCCAGCAGCCAAGATATATGGCTAGCGGGGCCTTTATCGCCCACAGATACGCAGTATTTT.